This T cell receptor (beta chain) was found in a study of blood T cell repertoires in COVID-19. In the source study's methods: Amplification of reference gene primers provided the estimated nucleated cell counts. Profiling relied on immunoSEQ multiplex PCR, and the TCRdb table lists in-frame clones only, not all of them. The DNA gave D and trimming, while V, J and clone size come from that table. The table records 400,000 to 550,000 clones, roughly 89% of them present only once. The ends were cut back, 5 bases at V and 6 bases at J, with 25 bases in the middle. The CDR3 has 17 amino acids. Germline V CDR1 and CDR2: LNHDA, SQIVND (reference sequence).

The sample taken for sequencing was peripheral blood. This sequence was found in a woman in her thirties with acute or convalescent COVID-19. The chain joins TRBV19 to TRBJ1-2; D may be TRBD1 (6 bases). The CDR3 coding sequence is TGTGCCAGTAGTCTGAATCCATCACAGGGAAAGTTCGATGGCTACACCTTC. It encodes CASSLNPSQGKFDGYTF.